The entry below gives a single T cell receptor (beta chain) sequence along with its context. These data belong to a study of blood T cell repertoires in COVID-19. About the study: Samples came from the United States, Italy and Spain, spanning acute and convalescent COVID-19.

Sequenced by immunoSEQ multiplex PCR; TCRdb stores in-frame clones only, minus some. Of more than 250,000 clones listed, 86% were seen once; the top ten hold approximately 2.6%. Germline CDR1 SGHTA, CDR2 FQGTGA. V shed 1 base and J 6 bases; nucleotides not matched to a gene: 14. This CDR3 has 18 residues. The receptor comes from a woman aged 18 to 35 who had recovered from COVID-19. The chain uses TRBV7-3 and TRBJ2-1, with TRBD2 identical over 8 bases. The material sequenced was PBMCs or T cells enriched from blood (not recorded which). The CDR3 region has the DNA TGTGCCAGCAGCTTAATTGCCCCGTTTAGCGGGAAAGGCAATGAGCAGTTCTTC. This encodes CASSLIAPFSGKGNEQFF. Full variable domain (outside the CDR3, taken from reference TRBV7-3 and TRBJ2-1): GAGVSQTPSNKVTEKGKYVELRCDPISGHTALYWYRQSLGQGPEFLIYFQGTGAADDSGLPNDRFFAVRPEGSVSTLKIQRTERGDSAVYLCASSLIAPFSGKGNEQFFGPGTRLTVL.